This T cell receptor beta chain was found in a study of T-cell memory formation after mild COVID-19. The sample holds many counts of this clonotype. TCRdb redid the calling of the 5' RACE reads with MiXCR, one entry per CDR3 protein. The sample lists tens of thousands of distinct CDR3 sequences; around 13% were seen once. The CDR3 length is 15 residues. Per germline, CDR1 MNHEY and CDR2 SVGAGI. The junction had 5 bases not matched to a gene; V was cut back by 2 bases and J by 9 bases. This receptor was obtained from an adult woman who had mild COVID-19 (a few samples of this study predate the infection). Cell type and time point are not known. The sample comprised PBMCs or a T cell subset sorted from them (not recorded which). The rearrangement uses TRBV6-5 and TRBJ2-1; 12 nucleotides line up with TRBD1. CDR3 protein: CASSYVGTGGGEQFF. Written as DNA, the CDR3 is TGTGCCAGCAGTTACGTTGGGACAGGGGGCGGTGAGCAGTTCTTC.